The following is a TCR beta chain sequence with its context. The target antigen is unknown. This record comes from a study of cytomegalovirus exposure and HLA in healthy donors. Whole-study findings and limits: Donors belonging to an Asian-associated ancestry cluster reportedly showed fewer N-insertions in productive TCRs than the roughly 670-donor mean, according to what a later analysis found. TCR beta V- and J-gene trimming, according to a later analysis, was linked to a missense DCLRE1C variant.

Amplification used 60 Vbeta primers and 13 Jbeta primers. TCRdb keeps only in-frame clones here, not all; method: immunoSEQ multiplex PCR. The profile shows 95,000 to 150,000 clones, approximately 77% of them singletons. This receptor was obtained from a man between 18 and 29 years old in good health and CMV-seronegative. Input material: PBMCs.

CDR3 sequence (DNA): TGCGCCAGCAGCCAAATAGACAGGGATTACAATGAGCAGTTCTTC. It is translated as CASSQIDRDYNEQFF. The chain recombines TRBV4-1 with TRBJ2-1; 7 positions match TRBD1. The V gene end was trimmed by 2 bases and the J gene end by 4 bases; junction bases not matched to a gene: 5. Per the germline V gene, CDR1 is MGHRA and CDR2 is YSYEKL. This CDR3 region has 15 residues.